This TCR beta chain was recovered during a study of memory CD4+ T cells and cytomegalovirus serostatus (dated by TCRdb to about 2019). Looking at the study overall: A total of some 33 healthy Belgian adults, of whom 9 were CMV seropositive and roughly 24 were CMV seronegative, were included in the cohort. CD4+ memory TCRbeta repertoires of a Belgian cohort with known cytomegalovirus serostatus were sequenced in order to replicate a published TCR-based CMV serostatus classifier.

Single viable CD3+CD4+CD8-CD45RO+ cells were sorted as memory CD4+ T cells on a FACSAria II. CMV serostatus was assessed using a Roche Elecsys assay, by which serum IgG against CMV pp150, pp28, p38 and p52 was detected. After thawing, total CD4+ T cells were enriched by positive selection with CD4 magnetic microbeads. Samples originated from another study that specifically interrogated the CD4+ T cell memory repertoire. Following standard operating procedures, peripheral blood mononuclear cells were isolated and cryopreserved, while serum was kept at -80 degrees C. The staining relied on CD3-PerCP (BW264/56), CD4-APC (RPA-T4), CD45RO-PE (UCHT1) and CD8-Pacific Orange (3B5) antibodies, and Sytox blue was used to exclude non-viable cells. The Quick-DNA Microprep Kit was used to extract genomic DNA from the sorted cells. Amplification of TCRbeta DNA was done with the immunoSEQ hsTCRbeta kit, following the protocol from the manufacturer. TCRbeta libraries were sequenced on an Illumina MiSeq instrument. In the source study's methods: After out-of-frame sequences were removed, 2.4 million or so distinct TCRbeta sequences remained, averaging about 66,813 per individual. Each individual was scored according to the count of 150 or so previously reported CMV-associated TCRbeta sequences and the total productive distinct TCRbeta count. A beta-binomial model was reimplemented in Python, and scikit-learn random forests with default parameters were trained on US cohort data. Classifier performance on the Belgian cohort was reported as the median AUC with percentile confidence intervals calculated over 10,000 bootstrap iterations. Sourced from immuneACCESS, this table was stored by TCRdb with only in-frame sequences that have V and J called. A share of the clones is absent; for the studies checked, an unresolved V gene accounts for under half, and the remainder has no known explanation. The V and J calls and the clone size are those of that table, but D and trimming were determined from the DNA. This sample gives about 31,000 clones in total; about 80% of them show up just once. The ten most abundant clones make up less than 0.65% of the sample.

Regarding this clone: Its antigen target is currently unknown. No base qualities exist here, and no much larger clone lies one base off it.

The research as a whole found: Among the 164 previously reported CMV-associated TCRbeta sequences, 67 showed up in the CD4+ memory repertoires, with each one found in between one and five individuals. On the Belgian cohort, the classifier based on the original framework reached a median bootstrapped AUC of roughly 0.96, with a 95% CI of 0.76-1.00. The results were interpreted as suggesting that the CMV-associated TCR signature is mostly present in the CD4+ memory repertoire. Only CD4+CD45RO+ memory cells were sequenced, in contrast to the original study, in which naive and memory CD4+ and CD8+ populations were covered. For CMV serostatus prediction, a median bootstrapped AUC of approximately 0.95 was reached with the original framework, and a median bootstrapped AUC of about 0.9 was reached with a US-trained random forest.

The source material was memory CD4+ T cells from blood. The sequence came from an adult in good health and CMV-seronegative. Some clones in this sample may be carry-over from other donors' samples.

The nucleotide sequence is TGTGCCAGCAGCCCCCAGTGGGGGTTTGGCAATCAGCCCCAGCATTTT. Translated, it gives CASSPQWGFGNQPQHF. The V and J genes are TRBV27 and TRBJ1-5; tentative D gene TRBD1, with 5 bases matching. Per the germline V gene (reference sequence), MNHEY is the CDR1 and SMNVEV is the CDR2. Deletion took 6 bases off V and 2 bases off J, with a span of 17 bases between the germline ends. The CDR3 has 16 amino acids, counting the end cysteine and phenylalanine. Only CDR3 DNA remains: 48 bases, in frame from the first base.